This T cell receptor beta chain came from a study of regulatory T cells in long-lasting Graves disease. Study-level findings and limits: Patients with persistent disease shared 2,900 or so public clonotypes, outpacing the approximately 920 shared by new patients.

Building of the TCR beta libraries involved iRepertoire HTBI primers and Arm-PCR of CDR3 regions. TCRdb reprocessed the multiplex PCR reads with MiXCR, giving one entry per CDR3 protein. The sample consists of fewer than 650,000 distinct CDR3 sequences, roughly a sixth of them appearing once. There are many counts of this clonotype. Its antigen is undetermined. The time point denotes: newly diagnosed GD, antithyroid drugs for less than 3 months. RNA extracted from PBMCs served as the sequencing template. CDR1 is KGHSH and CDR2 is LQKENI in the germline V gene. The V and J ends lost 3 bases and 7 bases respectively, with 15 bases between them. The CDR3 is 14 residues long. The sample was also reused in another study, on T cells in Graves' hyperthyroidism and ophthalmopathy.

The chain is built from TRBV18 and TRBJ1-2; D is possibly TRBD1 (5 bases). This clonotype was obtained from a young man with Graves disease. Material: peripheral blood mononuclear cells (PBMCs), obtained at new diagnosis, from a patient treated with antithyroid drugs. This CDR3 reads CASSPPTGTGGYTF. The CDR3 bases are TGTGCCAGCTCACCCCCGACTGGGACCGGTGGCTACACCTTC.